This T cell receptor (beta chain) was identified in a study of blood T cell repertoires in COVID-19. In the study overall: Sites in the United States, Italy and Spain provided acute and convalescent COVID-19 samples. In each case, the material was cDNA or gDNA derived from T cells, B-cell-depleted T cells, or PBMCs.

Donors were grouped by their self-reported clinical history. Trimming removed 1 base at V and 4 bases at J, with 14 bases between. Germline CDR1 and CDR2: SGHRS and YFSETQ. This CDR3 region has 15 residues. Authors' analysis steps: How many nucleated cells were present was estimated from reference gene primer amplification. Libraries were prepared by immunoSEQ multiplex PCR; TCRdb keeps only in-frame clonotypes and omits some of them. That table gives V, J and clone size, and the DNA gave D and trimming. This sample carries a few hundred thousand clones, roughly nine tenths of them seen once, and the ten largest clones take 0.95% to 1.5%.

The J gene is TRBJ1-2, the V gene TRBV5-1; the D is unclear. The sequence derives from a human donor in a cohort exposed to, infected with or recovered from COVID-19 (not recorded which). The donor label of this sample is uncertain. The specimen was PBMCs or T cells enriched from blood (not recorded which). The DNA of the CDR3 is TGCGCCAGCAGCTTGATTGACGGGGAAATCTATGGCTACACCTTC. This encodes CASSLIDGEIYGYTF.